Detailed here is one T cell receptor (beta chain). The antigen remains undetermined. J lost 4 bases, V lost 5 bases, and 6 bases had no gene match. This CDR3 spans 14 amino acids. Germline assignment: CDR1 LGHDT and CDR2 YNNKEL (reference sequence). Using its own MiXCR run on the 5' RACE reads, TCRdb lists one record per CDR3 protein. The table has tens of thousands of distinct CDR3 sequences, around 7.8% seen once. The data were taken from a study of T cells after yellow fever vaccination. Study at large: For low cell numbers, libraries were made with SMART-Seq v4 Ultra Low Input.

Findings and limits, study-wide: FACS-sorted repertoires could harbor abundant contaminating bulk-population clonotypes. Most clones from primary vaccination were detected again post-booster (roughly 96% CD4, about 85% CD8). Although the secondary response was weaker, it peaked faster, at day 5 versus 15.

The sequencing used CD8+ T cells sorted from PBMCs, collected 10 days after the first yellow fever vaccination. The genes are TRBV3-1 and TRBJ2-7; 9 positions match TRBD2. The receptor was derived from a man younger than 35 who received the YFV17D yellow fever vaccine. Here the CDR3 DNA reads TGTGCCAGCAGCACCGGGACTAGCTTTTACGAGCAGTACGTC. Translated: CASSTGTSFYEQYV.